This T cell receptor (beta chain) was captured in a study of blood T cell repertoires in COVID-19. In the study overall: Sites in the United States, Italy and Spain provided acute and convalescent COVID-19 samples. Nucleic acid was either cDNA or gDNA, and it came from T cells, B-cell-depleted T cells, or PBMCs.

V dropped 9 bases and J dropped 7; count of bases not matched to a gene: 8. This CDR3 has 13 residues. The V gene's germline CDR1 is LNHDA and CDR2 SQIVND (reference sequence). Original data processing: Reference gene primer amplification yielded estimated nucleated cell counts. Sequencing was performed with immunoSEQ multiplex PCR; in TCRdb, only in-frame clones are kept and a portion is missing. The DNA gave D and trimming, while V, J and clone size come from that table. The sample lists 25,000 to 35,000 clones; over 70% were seen once. In its sample, this clone was seen once. Sequenced: peripheral blood. The V and J genes are TRBV19 and TRBJ1-5, with 8 nucleotides matching TRBD1. This clonotype was obtained from a woman aged 65 to 85 with active or convalescent COVID-19. CDR3 in amino acids: CASGQGLRQPQHF. CDR3 coding DNA: TGTGCCAGCGGACAGGGTTTAAGGCAGCCCCAGCATTTT.